This is a list of T cell receptor beta chains from one sample in a study of blood T cell repertoires in COVID-19. Generated by immunoSEQ multiplex PCR, the TCRdb table keeps only in-frame clones and is missing some. The sample consists of 350,000 or so clones, more than 85% of them appearing once. Sample: PBMCs or T cells enriched from blood (not recorded which). These receptors all come from a woman aged 25 to 39 who had recovered from COVID-19. The CDR3 runs from the conserved cysteine through the conserved F or W. Fields, in order: CDR3 protein, CDR3 DNA, V gene, J gene, D gene, clone size. A D gene is named only where the DNA matches it firmly. Clone size, where shown, is once, few, many, or a class for clones that have expanded.

CDR3aa: CASSLGGRGQETQYF
CDR3nt: TGCGCCAGCAGCTTGGGGGGGCGAGGACAAGAGACCCAGTACTTC
v_gene: TRBV5-1
j_gene: TRBJ2-5
d_gene: NA
abundance: few

CDR3aa: CASSIVWAYGDNEQFF
CDR3nt: TGTGCCAGTAGTATAGTGTGGGCCTACGGTGACAATGAGCAGTTCTTC
v_gene: TRBV19
j_gene: TRBJ2-1
d_gene: NA
abundance: NA

CDR3aa: CASSLAGLRLAGDEQYF
CDR3nt: TGCGCCAGCAGCTTGGCAGGGTTGCGACTAGCGGGAGACGAGCAGTACTTC
v_gene: TRBV5-1
j_gene: TRBJ2-7
d_gene: TRBD2
abundance: few

CDR3aa: CASTTRLGVTEAFF
CDR3nt: TGTGCCAGCACCACGCGGTTAGGGGTTACTGAAGCTTTCTTT
v_gene: TRBV28
j_gene: TRBJ1-1
d_gene: NA
abundance: NA

CDR3aa: CASSYDGVTEAFF
CDR3nt: TGTGCCAGCAGTTACGATGGAGTGACTGAAGCTTTCTTT
v_gene: TRBV6-5
j_gene: TRBJ1-1
d_gene: NA
abundance: NA

CDR3aa: CASSPSDRAISGNTIYF
CDR3nt: TGCGCCAGCAGCCCCTCGGACAGGGCGATCTCTGGAAACACCATATATTTT
v_gene: TRBV5-1
j_gene: TRBJ1-3
d_gene: TRBD1
abundance: NA

CDR3aa: CASSSNREQAEQYF
CDR3nt: TGTGCCAGCAGTTCTAACAGGGAGCAGGCCGAGCAGTACTTC
v_gene: TRBV28
j_gene: TRBJ2-7
d_gene: NA
abundance: NA

CDR3aa: CASSLGSFATDTQYF
CDR3nt: TGTGCCAGCAGCTTAGGGAGTTTTGCCACAGATACGCAGTATTTT
v_gene: TRBV11-3
j_gene: TRBJ2-3
d_gene: NA
abundance: NA

CDR3aa: CASSLALAGGTGELFF
CDR3nt: TGTGCCAGCAGCTTAGCACTAGCGGGGGGTACCGGGGAGCTGTTTTTT
v_gene: TRBV7-2
j_gene: TRBJ2-2
d_gene: TRBD2
abundance: NA

CDR3aa: CASSTESKGARGDEQFF
CDR3nt: TGTGCCAGCAGTACCGAATCCAAGGGGGCGCGAGGCGATGAGCAGTTCTTC
v_gene: TRBV27
j_gene: TRBJ2-1
d_gene: TRBD1
abundance: NA

CDR3aa: CASSLYSGGAGDEQFF
CDR3nt: TGTGCCAGCAGTTTATACTCTGGGGGCGCAGGCGATGAGCAGTTCTTC
v_gene: TRBV27
j_gene: TRBJ2-1
d_gene: NA
abundance: NA

CDR3aa: CASSLEQGGYTF
CDR3nt: TGCGCCAGCAGCTTGGAACAGGGTGGCTACACCTTC
v_gene: TRBV5-1
j_gene: TRBJ1-2
d_gene: NA
abundance: NA

CDR3aa: CASSNFNTEAFF
CDR3nt: TGTGCCAGTAGTAACTTTAACACTGAAGCTTTCTTT
v_gene: TRBV19
j_gene: TRBJ1-1
d_gene: NA
abundance: NA

CDR3aa: CASSPPDRNYGYTF
CDR3nt: TGTGCCAGCTCACCACCGGACAGAAACTATGGCTACACCTTC
v_gene: TRBV18
j_gene: TRBJ1-2
d_gene: NA
abundance: NA

CDR3aa: CASSLRDRARVGQYF
CDR3nt: TGTGCCAGCAGTCTTCGGGACAGGGCCAGGGTCGGGCAGTATTTT
v_gene: TRBV28
j_gene: TRBJ2-3
d_gene: TRBD1
abundance: NA

CDR3aa: CASSQVLNLAPHEQYF
CDR3nt: TGCGCCAGCAGCCAAGTACTCAACCTAGCGCCCCACGAGCAGTACTTC
v_gene: TRBV4-3
j_gene: TRBJ2-7
d_gene: NA
abundance: NA

CDR3aa: CASSFEPSKEKLFF
CDR3nt: TGTGCCAGCAGTTTTGAGCCAAGTAAGGAAAAACTGTTTTTT
v_gene: TRBV28
j_gene: TRBJ1-4
d_gene: NA
abundance: NA

CDR3aa: CASSYSHQNIQYF
CDR3nt: TGTGCCAGCAGTTACTCACATCAAAACATTCAGTACTTC
v_gene: TRBV6-6
j_gene: TRBJ2-4
d_gene: NA
abundance: NA

CDR3aa: CSVAVGEMQPQHF
CDR3nt: TGCAGCGTTGCAGTTGGGGAGATGCAGCCCCAGCATTTT
v_gene: TRBV29-1
j_gene: TRBJ1-5
d_gene: NA
abundance: NA

CDR3aa: CASSPQGGNQPQHF
CDR3nt: TGTGCCAGCAGCCCACAGGGTGGTAATCAGCCCCAGCATTTT
v_gene: TRBV7-9
j_gene: TRBJ1-5
d_gene: NA
abundance: NA

CDR3aa: CASSPGLSYEQYF
CDR3nt: TGTGCCAGCAGCCCGGGACTTTCGTACGAGCAGTACTTC
v_gene: TRBV11-3
j_gene: TRBJ2-7
d_gene: NA
abundance: NA

CDR3aa: CASSFGTSGTYEQYF
CDR3nt: TGTGCCAGCAGTTTCGGGACTAGCGGGACCTACGAGCAGTACTTC
v_gene: TRBV27
j_gene: TRBJ2-7
d_gene: TRBD2
abundance: NA

CDR3aa: CASSLGSSEAFF
CDR3nt: TGTGCCAGCAGCTTGGGAAGCTCTGAAGCTTTCTTT
v_gene: TRBV5-4
j_gene: TRBJ1-1
d_gene: NA
abundance: NA

CDR3aa: CAGTGGPQGETQYF
CDR3nt: TGTGCCGGGACAGGGGGCCCCCAGGGAGAGACCCAGTACTTC
v_gene: TRBV5-4
j_gene: TRBJ2-5
d_gene: TRBD1
abundance: NA

CDR3aa: CASKKGRTYNEQFF
CDR3nt: TGTGCCAGCAAGAAGGGGCGGACCTACAATGAGCAGTTCTTC
v_gene: TRBV28
j_gene: TRBJ2-1
d_gene: NA
abundance: NA

CDR3aa: CASSSPGSIDTEAFF
CDR3nt: TGTGCCAGCAGTTCCCCGGGGTCAATCGACACTGAAGCTTTCTTT
v_gene: TRBV28
j_gene: TRBJ1-1
d_gene: NA
abundance: NA

CDR3aa: CASSLLLDPRGETQYF
CDR3nt: TGTGCCAGCAGCCTACTCCTGGATCCCCGGGGAGAGACCCAGTACTTC
v_gene: TRBV11-3
j_gene: TRBJ2-5
d_gene: NA
abundance: NA

CDR3aa: CASSPSDSYIQETQYF
CDR3nt: TGTGCCAGCAGCCCCAGCGACAGCTACATCCAAGAGACCCAGTACTTC
v_gene: TRBV7-8
j_gene: TRBJ2-5
d_gene: NA
abundance: NA

CDR3aa: CASLVPSASHYEQYF
CDR3nt: TGCGCCAGCTTGGTCCCCTCGGCTAGCCACTACGAGCAGTACTTC
v_gene: TRBV10-1
j_gene: TRBJ2-7
d_gene: NA
abundance: NA

CDR3aa: CAINRDSGVSEAFF
CDR3nt: TGTGCCATCAATCGGGACTCCGGCGTCTCTGAAGCTTTCTTT
v_gene: TRBV10-3
j_gene: TRBJ1-1
d_gene: NA
abundance: few

CDR3aa: CASSLDLWGDNEQFF
CDR3nt: TGTGCCAGCAGCTTAGATCTGTGGGGGGACAATGAGCAGTTCTTC
v_gene: TRBV7-2
j_gene: TRBJ2-1
d_gene: NA
abundance: NA

CDR3aa: CASKLRGGRALETQYF
CDR3nt: TGCGCCAGCAAACTTCGGGGCGGGAGGGCCTTGGAGACCCAGTACTTC
v_gene: TRBV5-1
j_gene: TRBJ2-5
d_gene: TRBD2
abundance: once

CDR3aa: CASSLYIGQTKGSPLHF
CDR3nt: TGTGCCAGCAGTTTATATATCGGTCAAACCAAGGGGTCACCCCTCCACTTT
v_gene: TRBV27
j_gene: TRBJ1-6
d_gene: NA
abundance: NA

CDR3aa: CSVEGLAGETQYF
CDR3nt: TGCAGCGTTGAAGGCCTAGCGGGAGAGACCCAGTACTTC
v_gene: TRBV29-1
j_gene: TRBJ2-5
d_gene: TRBD2
abundance: NA

CDR3aa: CASRKEPLSYNEQFF
CDR3nt: TGTGCCAGCAGGAAAGAGCCCCTGTCCTACAATGAGCAGTTCTTC
v_gene: TRBV7-3
j_gene: TRBJ2-1
d_gene: NA
abundance: NA

CDR3aa: CATSGQGRSSYNEQFF
CDR3nt: TGTGCCACCAGTGGTCAGGGCCGGAGCTCCTACAATGAGCAGTTCTTC
v_gene: TRBV24-1
j_gene: TRBJ2-1
d_gene: NA
abundance: NA

CDR3aa: CASSYSERPGNEQYF
CDR3nt: TGTGCCAGCAGTTACTCGGAACGGCCCGGGAACGAGCAGTACTTC
v_gene: TRBV6-6
j_gene: TRBJ2-7
d_gene: NA
abundance: NA

CDR3aa: CASSLALETEAFF
CDR3nt: TGTGCCAGCAGCTTAGCTTTGGAGACTGAAGCTTTCTTT
v_gene: TRBV7-2
j_gene: TRBJ1-1
d_gene: NA
abundance: once

CDR3aa: CASSEWSGGISEQYF
CDR3nt: TGTGCCAGCAGTGAGTGGAGCGGGGGGATCAGCGAGCAGTACTTC
v_gene: TRBV2
j_gene: TRBJ2-7
d_gene: TRBD2
abundance: NA

CDR3aa: CASSTRPGQTNNEQFF
CDR3nt: TGTGCCAGTAGTACTCGTCCGGGACAGACTAACAATGAGCAGTTCTTC
v_gene: TRBV19
j_gene: TRBJ2-1
d_gene: TRBD1
abundance: NA

CDR3aa: CASSFGTAGSSYEQYF
CDR3nt: TGTGCCAGTAGTTTTGGGACGGCGGGGAGCTCCTACGAGCAGTACTTC
v_gene: TRBV19
j_gene: TRBJ2-7
d_gene: NA
abundance: NA

CDR3aa: CASSIGRGGRVTSYEQYF
CDR3nt: TGTGCCAGTAGTATAGGCAGAGGCGGCAGGGTCACCTCCTACGAGCAGTACTTC
v_gene: TRBV19
j_gene: TRBJ2-7
d_gene: NA
abundance: NA

CDR3aa: CASSLDRAEQYF
CDR3nt: TGTGCCAGCAGCTTGGACAGGGCCGAGCAGTACTTC
v_gene: TRBV5-4
j_gene: TRBJ2-7
d_gene: NA
abundance: NA

CDR3aa: CSAEGEETQYF
CDR3nt: TGCAGCGCGGAGGGGGAAGAGACCCAGTACTTC
v_gene: TRBV29-1
j_gene: TRBJ2-5
d_gene: NA
abundance: NA

CDR3aa: CASSRDRDDEQYF
CDR3nt: TGTGCCAGTAGTCGTGACAGGGATGACGAGCAGTACTTC
v_gene: TRBV19
j_gene: TRBJ2-7
d_gene: TRBD1
abundance: NA

CDR3aa: CASSQRTSRELFF
CDR3nt: TGCGCCAGCAGCCAACGGACTAGTCGGGAGCTGTTTTTT
v_gene: TRBV4-1
j_gene: TRBJ2-2
d_gene: TRBD2
abundance: NA

CDR3aa: CASSLLEEQYF
CDR3nt: TGTGCCAGCAGCCTACTTGAGGAGCAGTACTTC
v_gene: TRBV5-4
j_gene: TRBJ2-7
d_gene: NA
abundance: NA

CDR3aa: CASSKKGFSGNTIYF
CDR3nt: TGTGCCAGTAGCAAAAAGGGGTTCTCTGGAAACACCATATATTTT
v_gene: TRBV19
j_gene: TRBJ1-3
d_gene: NA
abundance: NA

CDR3aa: CASSTPDREEDTGELFF
CDR3nt: TGTGCCAGTAGTACCCCCGACAGGGAAGAAGACACCGGGGAGCTGTTTTTT
v_gene: TRBV19
j_gene: TRBJ2-2
d_gene: TRBD1
abundance: NA

CDR3aa: CASSSPGLSDNEQFF
CDR3nt: TGTGCCAGCAGCTCGCCGGGACTATCGGACAATGAGCAGTTCTTC
v_gene: TRBV7-9
j_gene: TRBJ2-1
d_gene: TRBD2
abundance: NA

CDR3aa: CASSLPGYEQYF
CDR3nt: TGTGCCAGCAGTTTGCCAGGGTACGAGCAGTACTTC
v_gene: TRBV28
j_gene: TRBJ2-7
d_gene: NA
abundance: few

CDR3aa: CASSLSDSNYGYTF
CDR3nt: TGCGCCAGCAGCTTGAGTGACAGTAACTATGGCTACACCTTC
v_gene: TRBV5-1
j_gene: TRBJ1-2
d_gene: NA
abundance: NA

CDR3aa: CASRGGWRDEQFF
CDR3nt: TGTGCCAGCAGGGGGGGTTGGAGGGATGAGCAGTTCTTC
v_gene: TRBV12-3/TRBV12-4
j_gene: TRBJ2-1
d_gene: NA
abundance: NA

CDR3aa: CASIQGSYSNQPQHF
CDR3nt: TGTGCCAGCATCCAGGGGTCATATAGCAATCAGCCCCAGCATTTT
v_gene: TRBV28
j_gene: TRBJ1-5
d_gene: NA
abundance: NA

CDR3aa: CASSLGRGRGTQYF
CDR3nt: TGTGCCAGCAGCTTAGGCAGGGGGCGAGGTACGCAGTATTTT
v_gene: TRBV7-8
j_gene: TRBJ2-3
d_gene: TRBD1
abundance: NA